This entry concerns a single T cell receptor (beta chain). Data came from immunoSEQ multiplex PCR; TCRdb stores just in-frame clones and leaves some out. The sample carries approximately 85,000 clones, 92% recorded once. The data originate from a study of technical replicates of blood from several donors. V lost 5 bases to trimming and J lost 3 bases, with 17 bases between them. The CDR3 loop spans 15 amino acids. The germline CDR1 and CDR2 sequences are MGHRA and YSYEKL. This sequence joins TRBV4-1 and TRBJ2-7; D might be TRBD2 (7 bases). The clonotype was recovered from a human donor in good health. Sequencing used T cells isolated from PBMCs. The CDR3 here is CASSGPGGVGYEQYF. CDR3 DNA sequence: TGCGCCAGCAGCGGTCCGGGGGGCGTTGGCTACGAGCAGTACTTC.